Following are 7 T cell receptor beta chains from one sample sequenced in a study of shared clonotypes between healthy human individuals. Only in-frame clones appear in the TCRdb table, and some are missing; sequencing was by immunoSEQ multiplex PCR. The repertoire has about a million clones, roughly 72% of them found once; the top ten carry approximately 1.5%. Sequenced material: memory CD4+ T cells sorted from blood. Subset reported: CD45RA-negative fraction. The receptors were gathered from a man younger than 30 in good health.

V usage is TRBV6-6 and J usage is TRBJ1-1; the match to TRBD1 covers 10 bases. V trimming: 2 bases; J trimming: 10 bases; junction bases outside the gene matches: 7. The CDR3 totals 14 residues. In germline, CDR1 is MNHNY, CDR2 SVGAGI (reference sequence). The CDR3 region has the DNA TGTGCCAGCAGTTACCGGGGACAGGGGCATGGAGCTTTCTTT. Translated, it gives CASSYRGQGHGAFF.

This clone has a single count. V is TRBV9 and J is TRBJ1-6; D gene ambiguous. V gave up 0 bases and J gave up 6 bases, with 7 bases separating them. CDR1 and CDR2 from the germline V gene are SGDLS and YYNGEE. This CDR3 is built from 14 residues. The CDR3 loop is CASSVATRNSPLHF. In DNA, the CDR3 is TGTGCCAGCAGCGTAGCGACTCGTAATTCACCCCTCCACTTT. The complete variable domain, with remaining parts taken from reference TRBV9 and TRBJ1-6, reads DSGVTQTPKHLITATGQRVTLRCSPRSGDLSVYWYQQSLDQGLQFLIQYYNGEERAKGNILERFSAQQFPDLHSELNLSSLELGDSALYFCASSVATRNSPLHFGNGTRLTVT.

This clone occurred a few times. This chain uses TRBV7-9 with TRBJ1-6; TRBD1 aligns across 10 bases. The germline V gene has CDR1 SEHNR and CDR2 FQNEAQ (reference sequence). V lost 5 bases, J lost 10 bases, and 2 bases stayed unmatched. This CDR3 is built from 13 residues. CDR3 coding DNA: TGTGCCAGCAGCCTGACAGGGGGCTCACCCCTCCACTTT. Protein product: CASSLTGGSPLHF.

CDR3 region: CSVPGGGARYEQYF. For the CDR3, the DNA is TGCAGCGTTCCCGGCGGAGGGGCTCGCTACGAGCAGTACTTC. V usage is TRBV29-1 and J usage is TRBJ2-7; a weak D match, TRBD2 (6 bases). V shed 5 bases and J shed 3 bases, with 17 bases lying between them. CDR1 SQVTM and CDR2 ANQGSEA come from the germline V gene. This CDR3 spans 14 amino acids.

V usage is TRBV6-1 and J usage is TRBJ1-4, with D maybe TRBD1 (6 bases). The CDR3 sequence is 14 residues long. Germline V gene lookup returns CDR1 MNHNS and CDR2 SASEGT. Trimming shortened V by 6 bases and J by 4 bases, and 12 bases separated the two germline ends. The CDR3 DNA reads TGTGCCAGCAGGACGGGACATAGTAATGAAAAACTGTTTTTT. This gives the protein CASRTGHSNEKLFF.

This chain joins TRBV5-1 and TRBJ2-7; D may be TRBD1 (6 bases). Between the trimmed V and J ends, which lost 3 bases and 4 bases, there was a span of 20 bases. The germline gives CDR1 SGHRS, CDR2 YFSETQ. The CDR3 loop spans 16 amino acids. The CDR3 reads CASSSQRYLQGYEQYF. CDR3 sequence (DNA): TGCGCCAGCAGCTCGCAACGATACCTACAGGGATACGAGCAGTACTTC.

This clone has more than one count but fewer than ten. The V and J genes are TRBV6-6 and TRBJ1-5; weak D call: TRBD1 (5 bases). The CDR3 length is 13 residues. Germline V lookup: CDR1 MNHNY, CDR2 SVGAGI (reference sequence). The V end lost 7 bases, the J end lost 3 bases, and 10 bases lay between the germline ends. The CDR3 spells CASNGTPNQPQHF. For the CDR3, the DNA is TGTGCCAGCAACGGGACCCCCAATCAGCCCCAGCATTTT.